One sample yielded the 20 T cell receptor beta chains listed below, sequenced in a study of T cells in localized non-small cell lung cancer. TCRdb's copy holds only in-frame clones and misses some; the assay was immunoSEQ multiplex PCR. The sample shows 50,000 to 70,000 clones, roughly 81% of them seen only once. Source: PBMCs, taken before any cancer treatment. These receptor sequences come from a man between 40 and 70 years old with stage II lung adenocarcinoma.

The chain couples TRBV2 to TRBJ1-5; no clear D gene. Germline V gene data show CDR1 as SNHLY and CDR2 as FYNNEI. Trimming took 4 bases from V and 3 from J, leaving 10 bases between them. This CDR3 has 14 residues. The CDR3 DNA follows: TGTGCCAGCAGTGTTGGGCCGGTCAATCAGCCCCAGCATTTT. It specifies CASSVGPVNQPQHF.

The chain has TRBV18 and TRBJ1-2, with D uncertain. This CDR3 is 13 amino acids long. Trimming stripped 4 bases from V and 3 bases from J, with 9 bases between. In germline, CDR1 is KGHSH, CDR2 LQKENI. The CDR3, as DNA: TGTGCCAGCTCACAGAATAGGGACTATGGCTACACCTTC. This translates into CASSQNRDYGYTF. Based on the CDR3 plus reference TRBV18 and TRBJ1-2, the full variable domain is NAGVMQNPRHLVRRRGQEARLRCSPMKGHSHVYWYRQLPEEGLKFMVYLQKENIIDESGMPKERFSAEFPKEGPSILRIQQVVRGDSAAYFCASSQNRDYGYTFGSGTRLTVV.

The rearrangement joins TRBV5-1 to TRBJ2-5, with D perhaps matching TRBD2 (6 bases). Trimming left V 3 bases short and J 5 bases short, with 14 bases between. Germline values: CDR1 SGHRS, CDR2 YFSETQ. The CDR3 length is 14 residues. CDR3 amino acids: CASSSWASAETQYF. The CDR3, as DNA: TGCGCCAGCAGCTCCTGGGCTAGCGCTGAGACCCAGTACTTC.

The rearrangement links TRBV9 to TRBJ2-1; 14 bases are a match to TRBD2. Germline lookup yields CDR1 SGDLS and CDR2 YYNGEE. V gave up 4 bases and J gave up 9 bases; unmatched junction bases: 9. CDR3 length equals 16 residues. DNA of the CDR3: TGTGCCAGCAGCCCAATTGGGACTAGCGGGAGAGGTGAGCAGTTCTTC. The encoded protein is CASSPIGTSGRGEQFF.

The chain couples TRBV5-1 to TRBJ2-5, with D possibly matching TRBD2 (7 bases). Germline CDR1 SGHRS, CDR2 YFSETQ. The CDR3 runs 17 residues. Trimming left V 1 base short and J 5 bases short, with 21 bases between. The CDR3 reads CASSLTGRAGVGETQYF. As DNA, the CDR3 is TGCGCCAGCAGCTTGACAGGGAGGGCGGGAGTAGGTGAGACCCAGTACTTC.

The chain recombines TRBV9 with TRBJ1-1, with unresolved D. CDR3 length equals 15 residues. Germline lookup yields CDR1 SGDLS and CDR2 YYNGEE. V was pared by 0 bases and J by 1 base, with 10 bases between. CDR3 protein: CASSVGPGPNTEAFF. The CDR3 nucleotides read TGTGCCAGCAGCGTAGGGCCAGGCCCGAACACTGAAGCTTTCTTT.

V is TRBV30 and J is TRBJ1-2, with D perhaps matching TRBD1 (6 bases). The CDR3 covers 12 residues. Germline CDR1 is GTSNPN and CDR2 is SVGIG (reference sequence). Trimming pared 4 bases from V and 4 bases from J, leaving 10 bases between. CDR3 coding DNA: TGTGCCTGGAACAGGGTCGGCTATGGCTACACCTTC. As protein: CAWNRVGYGYTF.

This chain joins TRBV6-5 and TRBJ2-4; the D gene is possibly TRBD1 (5 bases). The V end was cut by 2 bases, the J end by 2 bases, with 7 bases between. The CDR3 consists of 14 residues. Germline V gene data show CDR1 as MNHEY and CDR2 as SVGAGI. In nucleotides, the CDR3 is TGTGCCAGCAGTTACCCAGGGACCAAAAACATTCAGTACTTC. Residues: CASSYPGTKNIQYF.

The chain is built from TRBV6-5 and TRBJ1-1; no firm D call. Trimming cost V 0 bases and J 0 bases, with 5 bases left between them. CDR1 and CDR2 (germline): MNHEY, SVGAGI. The length of the CDR3 is 14 residues. This chain's CDR3 is CASSYSSVNTEAFF. CDR3 bases: TGTGCCAGCAGTTACTCGTCGGTGAACACTGAAGCTTTCTTT.

The chain has TRBV6-1 and TRBJ1-2; 7 bases match TRBD1. With V trimmed by 6 bases and J by 6 bases, 7 bases remained unmatched. In germline, CDR1 is MNHNS, CDR2 SASEGT. The CDR3 runs to 13 residues. The CDR3 DNA sequence: TGTGCCAGCAGAGAGACAGGGTCCCATGGCTACACCTTC. This sequence encodes CASRETGSHGYTF.

The rearrangement links TRBV18 to TRBJ1-5, with TRBD1 as a possible D gene (5 bases). V was pared by 3 bases and J by 5 bases, with 11 bases between. This CDR3 spans 14 amino acids. The germline gives CDR1 KGHSH, CDR2 LQKENI. CDR3 sequence reads: CASSPLSGDQPQHF. DNA for the CDR3: TGTGCCAGCTCACCTCTTTCGGGGGATCAGCCCCAGCATTTT.

The chain joins TRBV18 to TRBJ2-3, with TRBD1 identical over 9 bases. The CDR3 runs to 15 residues. Germline-derived CDR1 and CDR2 are KGHSH and LQKENI. V shed 5 bases, J shed 5 bases, and the junction held 8 bases outside the gene matches. CDR3 sequence reads: CASSSWDRDVDTQYF. The CDR3 DNA sequence: TGTGCCAGCTCATCGTGGGACAGGGACGTAGATACGCAGTATTTT. The full variable domain, its missing parts supplied by reference TRBV18 and TRBJ2-3, is NAGVMQNPRHLVRRRGQEARLRCSPMKGHSHVYWYRQLPEEGLKFMVYLQKENIIDESGMPKERFSAEFPKEGPSILRIQQVVRGDSAAYFCASSSWDRDVDTQYFGPGTRLTVL.

There are a few counts of this clone. The J gene is TRBJ1-5, the V gene TRBV19; D perhaps matches TRBD1 (5 bases). This CDR3 is 12 amino acids long. Germline values: CDR1 LNHDA, CDR2 SQIVND (reference sequence). V dropped 7 bases and J dropped 7 bases, with 11 bases sitting between them. CDR3 region: CASTREGQPQHF. CDR3 DNA sequence: TGTGCCAGTACCAGGGAAGGACAGCCCCAGCATTTT.

This clone was seen a few times. The chain combines TRBV28 with TRBJ2-3; 9 bases are shared with TRBD2. This CDR3 comprises 16 residues. J gave up 0 bases and V 5 bases, and 6 bases lay outside the gene matches. Germline V gene lookup returns CDR1 MDHEN and CDR2 SYDVKM. The DNA for the CDR3 is TGTGCCAGCAGTACCTCTAGCGGGGCAAGCACAGATACGCAGTATTTT. Residues: CASSTSSGASTDTQYF.

V gene TRBV4-2 combines with J gene TRBJ1-4, with 8 nucleotides matching TRBD1. The ends lost 5 bases at V and 5 bases at J; junction bases unmatched: 4. CDR1 and CDR2 (germline): LGHNA, YNFKEQ. CDR3 length: 14 residues. The CDR3 sequence is CASSADRENEKLFF. The CDR3 DNA reads as TGTGCCAGCAGCGCGGACAGGGAAAATGAAAAACTGTTTTTT.

The chain employs TRBV5-4 and TRBJ1-5; 9 nucleotides match TRBD1. Germline V lookup: CDR1 SGHNT, CDR2 YYREEE (reference sequence). Trimming removed 10 bases from V and 5 bases from J; junction bases left unmatched: 7. CDR3 length equals 13 residues. This CDR3 is CAPRRTGDQPQHF. As DNA, the CDR3 is TGTGCCCCTAGGAGGACAGGGGATCAGCCCCAGCATTTT.

This clone occurred once. The chain couples TRBV4-3 to TRBJ1-1; the D gene is possibly TRBD1 (5 bases). Per the germline V gene, CDR1 is LGHNA and CDR2 is YSLEER. The CDR3 length is 15 residues. The V and J ends lost 4 bases and 3 bases respectively, with 15 bases between them. The chain's CDR3 is CASSPGLRGDTEAFF. The CDR3 DNA is TGCGCCAGCAGCCCAGGCCTACGGGGGGACACTGAAGCTTTCTTT.

In DNA, the CDR3 is TGCGCCAGCAGTGAGCCAGGGGGGGCTGAAGCTTTCTTT. Protein product: CASSEPGGAEAFF. The chain uses TRBV10-2 and TRBJ1-1; TRBD1 agrees at 7 bases. Germline values: CDR1 WSHSY, CDR2 SAAADI. This CDR3 has 13 residues. The V and J ends lost 2 bases and 6 bases, in that order; junction bases with no gene match: 3.

This clone was observed a few times. The V gene is TRBV7-9, the J gene TRBJ1-1; possibly TRBD1 for D (6 bases). CDR1 is SEHNR and CDR2 is FQNEAQ in the germline V gene (reference sequence). The V and J ends lost 4 bases and 4 bases respectively, with 7 bases between them. The CDR3 spans 12 residues. CDR3 loop: CASSSGVTEAFF. The CDR3 bases are TGTGCCAGCAGCTCAGGGGTCACTGAAGCTTTCTTT.

This chain links TRBV6-6 with TRBJ2-6; D not resolved. Looked up from germline, CDR1 is MNHNY and CDR2 is SVGAGI (reference sequence). The CDR3 length is 16 residues. V gave up 6 bases and J gave up 1 base, with 13 bases separating them. Here the CDR3 DNA reads TGTGCCAGCAGCCGCCGTTGGGAATCTGGGGCCAACGTCCTGACTTTC. Its translation is CASSRRWESGANVLTF.